The 22 T cell receptor beta chains presented below share a single source sample, sequenced in a study of T cell responses to AZD1222 COVID-19 vaccine. Sequenced by immunoSEQ multiplex PCR; TCRdb stores in-frame clones only, minus some. The table has 50,000 to 60,000 clones, about 80% seen once. Sequencing used peripheral blood, obtained 28 days after the second AZD1222 dose. The receptor source for this set is an adult who received the AZD1222 COVID-19 vaccine.

The chain recombines TRBV6-1 with TRBJ1-3; tentative D call: TRBD1 (5 bases). V lost 0 bases and J lost 2, with 8 bases in between. This CDR3 region has 15 residues. Germline V gives CDR1 MNHNS, CDR2 SASEGT. CDR3 nucleotide sequence: TGTGCCAGCAGTGAAGCAGGGGCCACTGGAAACACCATATATTTT. Translated, it gives CASSEAGATGNTIYF.

The chain uses TRBV28 and TRBJ1-4, with D possibly TRBD1 on 6 matching bases. V lost 1 base to trimming and J lost 8 bases, with 11 bases between them. The germline V gene encodes CDR1 MDHEN and CDR2 SYDVKM. The CDR3 runs 14 residues. CDR3 nucleotides: TGTGCCAGCAGTTTATATCAGGGGAACGAAAAACTGTTTTTT. Encoded protein: CASSLYQGNEKLFF.

This clone showed up just a few times. This sequence joins TRBV28 and TRBJ1-5; D is uncertain. Germline V CDR1 and CDR2: MDHEN, SYDVKM. The CDR3 spans 14 residues. Trimming left V 5 bases short and J 6 bases short, with 14 bases between. CDR3 sequence: CASSRAGRGQPQHF. The CDR3 coding sequence is TGTGCCAGCAGTCGGGCCGGTCGGGGTCAGCCCCAGCATTTT. Based on the CDR3 plus reference TRBV28 and TRBJ1-5, the full variable domain is DVKVTQSSRYLVKRTGEKVFLECVQDMDHENMFWYRQDPGLGLRLIYFSYDVKMKEKGDIPEGYSVSREKKERFSLILESASTNQTSMYLCASSRAGRGQPQHFGDGTRLSIL.

V is TRBV19 and J is TRBJ2-1; 12 bases are shared with TRBD2. Germline V lookup: CDR1 LNHDA, CDR2 SQIVND (reference sequence). J gave up 4 bases and V 5 bases, and 9 bases lay outside the gene matches. The CDR3 loop spans 17 amino acids. CDR3 DNA: TGTGCCAGTAGTCGGACTAGCGGGGCCCTACTATACAATGAGCAGTTCTTC. Protein sequence: CASSRTSGALLYNEQFF.

V is TRBV28 and J is TRBJ2-7, with D possibly matching TRBD1 (5 bases). Germline CDR1 reads MDHEN; CDR2 reads SYDVKM. Trimming cost V 3 bases and J 6 bases, with 18 bases left between them. The CDR3 runs to 15 residues. CDR3 in amino acids: CASSFGSAGSLEQYV. Here the CDR3 DNA reads TGTGCCAGCAGTTTCGGTTCGGCAGGGTCCCTCGAGCAGTACGTC.

The gene calls are TRBV4-2 and TRBJ1-2; possible D gene TRBD1, 6 bases. CDR1 LGHNA and CDR2 YNFKEQ come from the germline V gene. The CDR3 is 14 amino acids. V was shortened by 1 base and J by 0 bases, with 6 bases between the two germline ends. The CDR3: CASSQGTANYGYTF. The CDR3 DNA follows: TGTGCCAGCAGCCAAGGGACAGCTAACTATGGCTACACCTTC.

The CDR3 DNA follows: TGTGCCAGCAGTTTGAGCAGGAACACTGAAGCTTTCTTT. Protein product: CASSLSRNTEAFF. The V and J genes are TRBV12-3 or TRBV12-4 and TRBJ1-1, with no clear D. The CDR3 is made up of 13 amino acids. V was clipped by 3 bases and J by 1 base, with 6 bases between them.

This clone appeared a single time. V is TRBV30 and J is TRBJ2-3; TRBD2 might be the D (6 bases). Germline CDR1 GTSNPN, CDR2 SVGIG (reference sequence). CDR3 length: 17 amino acids. V lost 4 bases, J lost 3 bases, and 23 bases lay in between. The CDR3 sequence is CAWTTASGLARTDTQYF. In nucleotides, the CDR3 is TGTGCCTGGACTACGGCCTCCGGGCTAGCGCGAACAGATACGCAGTATTTT.

This clone was seen more than once but under ten times. Other DNA sequences from this sample encode an identical CDR3 as well. The chain has TRBV7-2 and TRBJ1-1; D is undetermined. V lost 2 bases, J lost 1 base, and 8 bases lay in between. The length of the CDR3 is 14 residues. CDR1 SGHTA and CDR2 FQGNSA come from the germline V gene. The CDR3 DNA reads as TGTGCCAGCAGCTTATCGGCGGGGAACACTGAAGCTTTCTTT. It codes for CASSLSAGNTEAFF.

This clone was counted only a few times. The chain employs TRBV5-4 and TRBJ1-2, with D perhaps TRBD1 (5 bases). CDR1 SGHNT and CDR2 YYREEE come from the germline V gene (reference sequence). Trimming pared 4 bases from V and 4 bases from J, leaving 14 bases between. The CDR3 consists of 14 residues. CDR3 sequence: CASSPGEGSYGYTF. CDR3 coding DNA: TGTGCCAGCAGCCCGGGGGAGGGCTCCTATGGCTACACCTTC.

The rearrangement uses TRBV6-5 and TRBJ1-3; the match to TRBD1 covers 7 bases. The CDR3 is 15 residues long. The J segment lost 1 base and the V segment lost 6 bases, leaving 6 bases of the junction unmatched. Per germline, CDR1 MNHEY and CDR2 SVGAGI. Written as DNA, the CDR3 is TGTGCCAGCAGACTAACACAGGGGTCTGGAAACACCATATATTTT. Amino acid sequence: CASRLTQGSGNTIYF.

This clone was counted once. The CDR3, as DNA: TGTGCCAGCAGCGGACAGATAAAGAACACTGAAGCTTTCTTT. The encoded protein is CASSGQIKNTEAFF. The rearrangement uses TRBV2 and TRBJ1-1; D is possibly TRBD1 (6 bases). Germline loops: CDR1 SNHLY, CDR2 FYNNEI. The CDR3 consists of 14 residues. V lost 6 bases and J 1 base, leaving 12 bases between the germline ends.

This clone was recorded a few times. The CDR3 DNA follows: TGTGCCAGTACCCACAGACTAGCGGGAGGACCTAGCTCCTACAATGAGCAGTTCTTC. Its protein product is CASTHRLAGGPSSYNEQFF. V gene TRBV19 combines with J gene TRBJ2-1; 13 bases are a match to TRBD2. The trim removed 7 bases at V and 0 bases at J, leaving 12 bases unmatched. The CDR3 extends over 19 amino acids. In germline, CDR1 is LNHDA, CDR2 SQIVND (reference sequence).

V usage is TRBV19 and J usage is TRBJ1-1, with no clear D. Per the germline V gene, CDR1 is LNHDA and CDR2 is SQIVND (reference sequence). The CDR3 has 14 amino acids. Between the trimmed V and J ends, which lost 6 bases and 4 bases, there was a span of 15 bases. The CDR3 DNA sequence: TGTGCCAGTAGGAGGGAGGGAGGTATCACTGAAGCTTTCTTT. Its protein is CASRREGGITEAFF.

This rearrangement joins TRBV28 to TRBJ1-2, with D unresolved. The CDR3 spans 14 residues. V lost 1 base to trimming and J lost 2 bases, with 8 bases between them. Germline assignment: CDR1 MDHEN and CDR2 SYDVKM. The CDR3 bases are TGTGCCAGCAGTTTATTGCAGGTGAACTATGGCTACACCTTC. This gives the protein CASSLLQVNYGYTF.

J is TRBJ2-5 and V is TRBV11-3; D remains unclear. In germline, CDR1 is SGHNT, CDR2 YENEEA. CDR3 size: 13 residues. Deletions cut 1 base from V and 6 bases from J, with 9 bases between. The CDR3 sequence: CASSLGRLQTQYF. The CDR3 nucleotides are TGTGCCAGCAGCTTAGGACGGTTGCAGACCCAGTACTTC.

The chain recombines TRBV5-6 with TRBJ1-1; 8 bases map to TRBD1. The V segment lost 3 bases and the J segment 4 bases; nucleotides outside the gene matches: 5. From germline, CDR1 is SGHDT and CDR2 YYEEEE. This CDR3 spans 14 amino acids. The CDR3 bases are TGTGCCAGCAGCTCAGGACAGGGAAGCACTGAAGCTTTCTTT. Translated, it gives CASSSGQGSTEAFF.

This chain links TRBV10-1 with TRBJ2-3, with D tentatively TRBD2 (5 bases). CDR1 is WNHNN, CDR2 SYGVQD, per germline (reference sequence). The V gene lost 6 bases and the J gene lost 9 bases, with 16 bases spanning the gap. CDR3 length: 13 amino acids. The CDR3 loop reads CASSPSLEGTQYF. In nucleotides, the CDR3 is TGCGCCAGCAGCCCTTCCCTAGAGGGAACGCAGTATTTT.

The chain uses TRBV28 and TRBJ1-5; possibly TRBD1 for D (5 bases). Germline-derived CDR1 and CDR2 are MDHEN and SYDVKM. V gave up 8 bases and J gave up 6 bases, with 11 bases separating them. The CDR3 has 12 residues. As DNA, the CDR3 is TGTGCCAGCTTCACGGGGGGTCAGCCCCAGCATTTT. It is translated as CASFTGGQPQHF.

The chain joins TRBV4-1 to TRBJ1-5; D is uncertain. Germline V CDR1 and CDR2: MGHRA, YSYEKL. The V end was cut by 0 bases, the J end by 2 bases, with 14 bases between. The CDR3 consists of 17 residues. The CDR3 protein is CASSQEISSWGNQPQHF. The CDR3 region has the DNA TGCGCCAGCAGCCAAGAGATTTCATCTTGGGGCAATCAGCCCCAGCATTTT.

This chain joins TRBV5-6 and TRBJ1-1; 7 bases line up with TRBD1. Germline values: CDR1 SGHDT, CDR2 YYEEEE. V lost 1 base to trimming and J lost 10 bases; unmatched junction nucleotides: 13. This CDR3 has 15 amino acids. This CDR3 is CASSLPDQGRQGAFF. CDR3 coding DNA: TGTGCCAGCAGCTTGCCGGACCAAGGACGACAGGGAGCTTTCTTT.

This chain links TRBV24-1 with TRBJ2-6; D remains unclear. Trimming stripped 4 bases from V and 0 bases from J, with 9 bases between. The CDR3 is 16 amino acids. Germline V gene sequence: CDR1 KGHDR, CDR2 SFDVKD. This CDR3 is CATSDLLPSGANVLTF. CDR3 sequence (DNA): TGTGCCACCAGTGACCTATTACCCTCTGGGGCCAACGTCCTGACTTTC.